The clone carrying this TCR beta chain was counted between two and nine times. Its antigen remains unknown. The sample comes from a study of human T cells and chemical hapten exposure. About the study: Each week of the roughly 25-week study, patients had diphenylcyclopropenone applied to the scalp. Study findings and constraints: Counts of TCRs above 1 in 1000 frequency stayed unchanged with DPC sensitization.

Described time point: patch test 1, 2 weeks after DPC sensitization. The treatment denotes: therapeutic diphenylcyclopropenone sensitization with weekly scalp DPC. Patients had alopecia, were aged 18 to 70, and were not pregnant. Unique molecular identifiers were linked by the library to individual cDNA molecules. TCRdb called the RACE reads again in MiXCR, with one record for every CDR3 protein. The data show tens of thousands of distinct CDR3 sequences, 9.8% seen once. This specimen was whole blood, taken in connection with sensitization to the hapten diphenylcyclopropenone (DPC). The receptor's source is a woman aged 40 to 50 with alopecia areata. Some clones in this sample may be carry-over from other donors' samples.

DNA of the CDR3: TGTGCCAGCAGTTTCCAGGGGGGATACTCTGGAAACACCATATATTTT. Translated: CASSFQGGYSGNTIYF. The V gene is TRBV28, the J gene TRBJ1-3; 7 bases agree with TRBD1. CDR1 is MDHEN, CDR2 SYDVKM, per germline. The CDR3 is 16 amino acids. V was pared by 3 bases and J by 0 bases, with 5 bases of the junction left unmatched.